The source of this T cell receptor beta chain is a study of blood T cell repertoires in COVID-19. In the study overall: From the United States, Italy and Spain came samples of acute and convalescent COVID-19.

Germline CDR1 and CDR2: ENHRY and SYGVKD. The junction had 10 bases not matched to a gene; V was cut back by 3 bases and J by 0 bases. The CDR3 length is 17 residues. This study enrolled people aged about 18 to 95 from around 26 US geographic areas. Donors were grouped by their self-reported clinical history. Authors' data handling: Reference gene primer amplification gave nucleated cell count estimates. Clones were read by immunoSEQ multiplex PCR, and TCRdb kept only the in-frame ones, dropping some. V and J calls and clone size come straight from that table; D and trimming were deduced from the DNA. The sample includes about 360,000 clones, more than 75% seen only once; the top ten take around 1.3%.

The genes are TRBV10-3 and TRBJ1-1; 7 nucleotides match TRBD1. Material for sequencing was PBMCs or T cells enriched from blood (not recorded which). The sequence came from a man aged 30 to 39 who had recovered from COVID-19. The CDR3 region has the DNA TGTGCCATCAGTGAAGCGACAGGGTATCCCCTGAACACTGAAGCTTTCTTT. This encodes CAISEATGYPLNTEAFF.